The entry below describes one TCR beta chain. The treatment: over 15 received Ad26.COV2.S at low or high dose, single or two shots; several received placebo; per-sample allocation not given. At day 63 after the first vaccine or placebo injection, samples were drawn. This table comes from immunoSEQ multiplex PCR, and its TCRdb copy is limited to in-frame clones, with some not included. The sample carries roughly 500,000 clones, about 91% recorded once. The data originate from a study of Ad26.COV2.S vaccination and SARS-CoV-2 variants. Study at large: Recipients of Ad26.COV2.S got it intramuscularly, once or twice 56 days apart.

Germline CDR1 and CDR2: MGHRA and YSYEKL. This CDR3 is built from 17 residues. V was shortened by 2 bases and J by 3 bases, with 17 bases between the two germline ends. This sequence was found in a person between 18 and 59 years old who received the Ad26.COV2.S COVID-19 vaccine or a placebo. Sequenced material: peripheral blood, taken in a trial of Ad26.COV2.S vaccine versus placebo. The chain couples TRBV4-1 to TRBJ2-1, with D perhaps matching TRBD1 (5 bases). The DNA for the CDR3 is TGCGCCAGCAGCCAAAGACCCACAGGTTTTTTCTACAATGAGCAGTTCTTC. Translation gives CASSQRPTGFFYNEQFF.